This T cell receptor (beta chain) was profiled in a study of cytomegalovirus exposure and HLA in healthy donors. At the level of the study: The Caucasian-associated ancestry cluster held 65% to 90% of under 450 genotyped donors.

The CDR3 has 13 residues. V lost 3 bases, J lost 8 bases, and 3 bases stayed unmatched. Germline loops: CDR1 SGHNT, CDR2 YYREEE (reference sequence). General observations from the study: Sequencing likely caused a cluster of highly shared sequence variants. In vitro confirmation showed a few CMV-associated chains to be CMV antigen specific. The study listed roughly 150 cytomegalovirus-associated TCR beta chains.

The primer mix had 60 Vbeta and 13 Jbeta primers. Assay used: immunoSEQ multiplex PCR; TCRdb lists only in-frame clones, some missing. The sample records approximately 93,000 clones, approximately 68% being singletons. This clone occurred a few times. Its target is unknown. This TCR was sampled from a boy aged 5-17 years in good health and CMV-seropositive. Sample: PBMCs. The rearrangement joins TRBV5-4 to TRBJ2-2; 8 nucleotides align to TRBD2. CDR3 sequence: CASSSAGGGELFF. The CDR3 region has the DNA TGTGCCAGCAGCTCGGCGGGGGGAGGGGAGCTGTTTTTT.